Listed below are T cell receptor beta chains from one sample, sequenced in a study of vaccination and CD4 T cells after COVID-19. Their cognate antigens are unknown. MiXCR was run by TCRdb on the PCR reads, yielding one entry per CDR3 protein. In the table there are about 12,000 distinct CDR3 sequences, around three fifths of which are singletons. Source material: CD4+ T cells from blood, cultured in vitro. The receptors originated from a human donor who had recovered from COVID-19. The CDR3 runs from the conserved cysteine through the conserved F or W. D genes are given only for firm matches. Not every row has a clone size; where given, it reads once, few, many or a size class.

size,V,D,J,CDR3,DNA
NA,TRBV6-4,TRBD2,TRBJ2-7,CASSGSGGQLYEQYF,TGTGCCAGCAGTGGGAGCGGGGGCCAACTATACGAGCAGTACTTC
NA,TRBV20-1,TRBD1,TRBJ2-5,CSARDPARTGRETQYF,TGCAGTGCTAGAGACCCGGCCCGGACAGGGCGAGAGACCCAGTACTTC
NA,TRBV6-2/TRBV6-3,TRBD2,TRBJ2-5,CASRPLAAGYQETQYF,TGTGCCAGCAGACCGCTAGCGGCCGGGTACCAAGAGACCCAGTACTTC
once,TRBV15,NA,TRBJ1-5,CATSQGYSNQPQHF,TGTGCCACCAGCCAGGGCTATAGCAATCAGCCCCAGCATTTT
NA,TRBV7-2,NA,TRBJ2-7,CASSLGLLREQYF,TGTGCCAGCAGCTTAGGACTTCTGAGGGAGCAGTACTTC
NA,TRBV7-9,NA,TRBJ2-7,CASSSRYEQYF,TGTGCCAGCAGCTCGAGGTACGAGCAGTACTTC
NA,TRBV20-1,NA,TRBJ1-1,CSARDEGRNRAVTEAFF,TGCAGTGCTAGAGATGAAGGAAGAAACAGGGCGGTCACTGAAGCTTTCTTT
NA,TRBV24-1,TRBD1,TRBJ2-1,CATSDWPGQGASEQFF,TGTGCCACCAGTGATTGGCCGGGACAGGGGGCAAGTGAGCAGTTCTTC
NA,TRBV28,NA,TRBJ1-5,CASSSTGVNQPQHF,TGTGCCAGCAGTTCGACAGGCGTCAATCAGCCCCAGCATTTT
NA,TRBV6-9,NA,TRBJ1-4,CASSYSQGRCEKLFF,TGTGCCAGCAGTTATTCGCAGGGGCGGTGTGAAAAACTGTTTTTT
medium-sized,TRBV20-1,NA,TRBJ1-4,CSANRDRLANEKLFF,TGCAGTGCCAACAGGGATAGGTTGGCTAATGAAAAACTGTTTTTT
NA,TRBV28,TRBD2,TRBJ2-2,CASSFTGLAGNTGELFF,TGTGCCAGCAGTTTTACGGGTCTAGCGGGGAACACCGGGGAGCTGTTTTTT
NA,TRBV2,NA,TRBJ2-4,CASSGSPEGIQYF,TGTGCCAGCAGTGGGAGCCCGGAGGGCATTCAGTACTTC